These 7 T cell receptor beta chains originate from one sample sequenced in a study of patients and donors after allogeneic stem cell transplantation. TCRdb re-called the RT-PCR reads with MiXCR, one entry per CDR3 protein. The table includes 200,000 to 250,000 distinct CDR3 sequences, 13% to 15% detected once. Sequenced input: blood, either unsorted or a sorted T cell fraction (not recorded which). The receptors here all came from a human donor who was either an allogeneic HSCT recipient or a stem cell or donor lymphocyte infusion donor (not recorded which). It is not recorded whose cells these are; they may come from a transplant donor.

This clonotype has a count of ten or more. This chain uses TRBV3-1 with TRBJ2-7; TRBD2 aligns across 12 bases. J gave up 6 bases and V 3 bases, and 6 bases lay outside the gene matches. The germline CDR1 and CDR2 sequences are LGHDT and YNNKEL (reference sequence). The CDR3 runs to 15 residues. The CDR3, as DNA: TGTGCCAGCAGCCAGGGACTAGCGGGTTTGGGCGAGCAGTACTTC. It is translated as CASSQGLAGLGEQYF.

At least ten counts were recorded for this clonotype. The rearrangement links TRBV7-9 to TRBJ2-5, with no clear D. CDR1 and CDR2 from the germline V gene are SEHNR and FQNEAQ (reference sequence). Trimming pared 2 bases from V and 4 bases from J, leaving 17 bases between. The CDR3 has 16 amino acids. The CDR3 DNA follows: TGTGCCAGCAGCTTATACCAGCACCTCCAAAGAGAGACCCAGTACTTC. It is translated as CASSLYQHLQRETQYF.

A single count supports this clonotype. This rearrangement joins TRBV1 to TRBJ2-1. TRBV1 is a known pseudogene. The length of the CDR3 is 13 residues. DNA for the CDR3: TGCACCAGCAGCCAAGATCGGGTAAATGAGCAGTTCTTC. Amino acid sequence: CTSSQDRVNEQFF.

V gene TRBV6-1 combines with J gene TRBJ2-1, with 13 bases lining up with TRBD2. CDR3 length: 18 amino acids. CDR1 and CDR2 (germline): MNHNS, SASEGT. Unmatched junction bases numbered 13, after V lost 4 bases and J lost 7 bases. The CDR3 region has the DNA TGTGCCAGCAGTGCAGTCTATGGACTAGCGGGAGAAGGGAATGAGCAGTTCTTC. Its protein is CASSAVYGLAGEGNEQFF.

The chain recombines TRBV7-8 with TRBJ1-1, with a weak D call TRBD1 (5 bases). From germline, CDR1 is SGHVS and CDR2 FQNEAQ. This CDR3 spans 14 amino acids. Trimming stripped 8 bases from V and 1 base from J, with 14 bases between. CDR3 residues: CASSRSGPNTEAFF. The CDR3 DNA sequence: TGTGCCAGCTCCCGGTCGGGGCCGAACACTGAAGCTTTCTTT.

V usage is TRBV5-1 and J usage is TRBJ1-2; D uncertain. Trimming stripped 0 bases from V and 8 bases from J, with 8 bases between. The CDR3 is 12 amino acids. Germline V gene lookup returns CDR1 SGHRS and CDR2 YFSETQ. This CDR3 is CASSLVGFGYTF. The DNA of the CDR3 is TGCGCCAGCAGCTTGGTAGGGTTCGGCTACACCTTC. Variable domain in full (rest from reference TRBV5-1 and TRBJ1-2): KAGVTQTPRYLIKTRGQQVTLSCSPISGHRSVSWYQQTPGQGLQFLFEYFSETQRNKGNFPGRFSGRQFSNSRSEMNVSTLELGDSALYLCASSLVGFGYTFGSGTRLTVV.

The gene calls are TRBV4-2 and TRBJ1-5; no clear D gene. Germline V gives CDR1 LGHNA, CDR2 YNFKEQ. The CDR3 has 16 amino acids. Trimming cost V 1 base and J 0 bases, with 10 bases left between them. The CDR3, as DNA: TGTGCCAGCAGCCAAGTGTCAGGAAATAGCAATCAGCCCCAGCATTTT. Translating gives CASSQVSGNSNQPQHF.